These 6 T cell receptor beta chains originate from one sample sequenced in a study of post-analysis software for immune sequencing data (dated by TCRdb to 2014 to 2015). Libraries were built with PCR. The sequencer was an Illumina HiSeq 2500. To reduce PCR and sequencing biases, unique molecular identifiers were incorporated into the TCR beta cDNA libraries. The public reads were quality trimmed at Q25 with fastp and then assembled into clones with MiXCR by TCRdb, keeping productive beta chains. Each entry merges the rows of one CDR3 protein and shows their most common DNA and genes. The sample table holds around 180,000 distinct CDR3 sequences, of which about 32% were seen once. 1.5% of the sample is taken by the ten largest. The antigens for these receptors are not known. What the research found in general, with its limitations: Patients showed significantly higher frequencies than controls for about 5 TRBV segments, among them TRBV5-6, TRBV5-1 and TRBV20-1.

The material sequenced was blood. Receptor source: a girl under 18 with multiple sclerosis.

This clonotype has only one observation. This is likely a read error, given that the CDR3 carries no conserved phenylalanine or tryptophan at its end. The chain employs TRBV2 and TRBJ2-5; D is ambiguous. The CDR3 loop spans 12 amino acids. The germline V gene encodes CDR1 SNHLY and CDR2 FYNNEI. Trimming took off 3 bases at V and 6 bases at J, with 8 bases between the two ends. The CDR3 sequence: CASSDDPQTQYV. As DNA, the CDR3 is TGTGCCAGCAGTGATGACCCCCAGACCCAGTACGTC.

Note on this clonotype: This sequence may be a read error, since a much larger clone differs from it by one base. V is TRBV18 and J is TRBJ2-3; D is ambiguous. The CDR3 consists of 13 residues. The V gene's germline CDR1 is KGHSH and CDR2 LQKENI. In nucleotides, the CDR3 is TGTGCCAGCTCACCAAATCTGGAAGATACGCGGTATTTT. It codes for CASSPNLEDTRYF.

The rearrangement uses TRBV7-9 and TRBJ1-5, with 7 nucleotides matching TRBD1. This CDR3 contains 18 residues. V gave up 8 bases and J gave up 4 bases; unmatched junction bases: 20. Germline loops: CDR1 SEHNR, CDR2 FQNEAQ (reference sequence). The CDR3 loop is CASLSHYPGTDMNQPQHF. The CDR3 coding sequence is TGTGCCAGCCTGTCCCATTACCCCGGGACAGACATGAATCAGCCCCAGCATTTT.

This clonotype was found a few times. V and J are TRBV5-1 and TRBJ2-4; a possible D gene is TRBD2 (5 bases). The DNA matches TRBJ2-7 better at its end, which makes the J call doubtful. CDR1 is SGHRS, CDR2 YFSETQ, per germline. The CDR3 totals 15 residues. The CDR3 sequence is CASSLWGDRTYEQYF. CDR3 in DNA: TGCGCCAGCAGCTTGTGGGGAGACCGCACTTACGAGCAGTACTTC.

This clonotype was counted ten times or more. CDR3 bases: TGTGCCAGCAGCCCCGGGGGGGCTATTGACATTCAGTACTTC. Translated: CASSPGGAIDIQYF. V is TRBV9 and J is TRBJ2-4; 8 bases map to TRBD2. The V segment lost 4 bases and the J segment 8 bases; nucleotides outside the gene matches: 8. Germline V gene sequence: CDR1 SGDLS, CDR2 YYNGEE. The CDR3 sequence is 14 residues long.

In its sample, this clonotype was seen once. The CDR3 DNA reads TGTGCCAGCAACACCAACGGTGGGGTCCTTAGCTCCTACAATGAGCAGTACTTC. Translating it yields CASNTNGGVLSSYNEQYF. J is TRBJ2-1 and V is TRBV7-8; D gene uncertain. The J call is uncertain, as TRBJ2-7 better fits the DNA end. CDR1 is SGHVS and CDR2 is FQNEAQ in the germline V gene. The CDR3 is 18 residues long.